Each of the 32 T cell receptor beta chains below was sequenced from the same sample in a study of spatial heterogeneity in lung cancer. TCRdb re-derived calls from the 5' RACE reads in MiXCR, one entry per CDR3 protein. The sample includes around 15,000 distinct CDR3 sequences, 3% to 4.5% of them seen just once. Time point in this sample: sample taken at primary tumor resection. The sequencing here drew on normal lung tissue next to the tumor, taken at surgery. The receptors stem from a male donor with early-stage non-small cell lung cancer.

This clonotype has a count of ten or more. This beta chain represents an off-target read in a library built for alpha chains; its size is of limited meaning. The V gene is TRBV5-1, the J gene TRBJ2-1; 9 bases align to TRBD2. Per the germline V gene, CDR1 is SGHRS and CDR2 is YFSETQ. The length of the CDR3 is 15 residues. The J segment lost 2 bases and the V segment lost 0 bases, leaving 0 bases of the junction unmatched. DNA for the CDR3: TGCGCCAGCAGCTTGGGCGGGAGGGCCTACAATGAGCAGTTCTTC. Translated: CASSLGGRAYNEQFF.

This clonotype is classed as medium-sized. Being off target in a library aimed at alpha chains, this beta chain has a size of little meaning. The CDR3 here is CASSPPGSLNEKLFF. The DNA of the CDR3 is TGTGCCAGCAGCCCCCCCGGAAGCCTGAATGAAAAACTGTTTTTT. The rearrangement links TRBV7-9 to TRBJ1-4; no clear D gene. CDR1 and CDR2 from the germline V gene are SEHNR and FQNEAQ (reference sequence). CDR3 length equals 15 residues. V was cut by 5 bases and J by 5 bases, with 15 bases left in between.

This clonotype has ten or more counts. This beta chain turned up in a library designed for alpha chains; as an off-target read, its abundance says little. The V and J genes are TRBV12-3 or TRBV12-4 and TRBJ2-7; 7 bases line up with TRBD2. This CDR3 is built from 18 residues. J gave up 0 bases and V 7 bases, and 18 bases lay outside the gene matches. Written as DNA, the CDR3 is TGTGCCAGCAACCCCGGACCCGGTGGGGGAGGGCCCTCCTACGAGCAGTACTTC. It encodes CASNPGPGGGGPSYEQYF.

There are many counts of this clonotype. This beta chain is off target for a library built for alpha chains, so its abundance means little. CDR3 DNA: TGTGCCAGCAGCGTAGTAGGGGGCTTTGGCTACACCTTC. Translated, it gives CASSVVGGFGYTF. The chain links TRBV9 to TRBJ1-2; 7 bases agree with TRBD1. Germline CDR1 and CDR2: SGDLS and YYNGEE. With 0 bases clipped from V and 7 bases from J, the junction kept 3 bases outside the gene matches. This CDR3 contains 13 residues.

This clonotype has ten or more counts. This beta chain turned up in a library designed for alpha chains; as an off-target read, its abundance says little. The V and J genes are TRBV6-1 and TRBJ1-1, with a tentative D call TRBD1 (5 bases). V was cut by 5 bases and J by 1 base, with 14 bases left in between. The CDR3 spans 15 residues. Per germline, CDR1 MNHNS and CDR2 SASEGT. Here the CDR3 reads CASSSRQLGNTEAFF. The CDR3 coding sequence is TGTGCCAGCAGTAGCCGACAGCTCGGGAACACTGAAGCTTTCTTT.

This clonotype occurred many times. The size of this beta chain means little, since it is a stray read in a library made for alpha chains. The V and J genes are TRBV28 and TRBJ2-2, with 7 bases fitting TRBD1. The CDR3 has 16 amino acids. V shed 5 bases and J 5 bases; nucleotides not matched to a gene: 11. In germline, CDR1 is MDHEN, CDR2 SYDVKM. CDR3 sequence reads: CASSLTRQGGTGELFF. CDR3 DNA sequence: TGTGCCAGCAGTCTTACCCGACAGGGCGGGACCGGGGAGCTGTTTTTT.

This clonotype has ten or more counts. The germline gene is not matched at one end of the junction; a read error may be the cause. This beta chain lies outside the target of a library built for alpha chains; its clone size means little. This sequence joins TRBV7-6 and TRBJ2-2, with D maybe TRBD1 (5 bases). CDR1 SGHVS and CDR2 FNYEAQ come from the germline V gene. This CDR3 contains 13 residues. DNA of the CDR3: TGTGCCAGCAGCCGACAGAACAGCGGGGAGCTGTTTTTT. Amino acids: CASSRQNSGELFF.

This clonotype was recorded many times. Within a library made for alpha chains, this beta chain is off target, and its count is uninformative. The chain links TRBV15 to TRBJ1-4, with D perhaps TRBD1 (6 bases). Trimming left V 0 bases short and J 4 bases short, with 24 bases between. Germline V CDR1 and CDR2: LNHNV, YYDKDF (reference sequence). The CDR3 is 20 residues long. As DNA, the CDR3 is TGTGCCACCAGCAGAGATCCTCCAGGGGCCTTGAAGACTCTTAATGAAAAACTGTTTTTT. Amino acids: CATSRDPPGALKTLNEKLFF.

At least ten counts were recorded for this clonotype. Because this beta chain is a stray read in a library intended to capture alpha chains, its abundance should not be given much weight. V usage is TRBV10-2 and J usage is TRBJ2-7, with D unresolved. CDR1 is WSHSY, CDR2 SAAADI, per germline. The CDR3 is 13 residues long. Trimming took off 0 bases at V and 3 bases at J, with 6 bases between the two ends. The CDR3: CASSESGSYEQYF. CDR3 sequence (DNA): TGCGCCAGCAGTGAGTCAGGCAGCTACGAGCAGTACTTC.

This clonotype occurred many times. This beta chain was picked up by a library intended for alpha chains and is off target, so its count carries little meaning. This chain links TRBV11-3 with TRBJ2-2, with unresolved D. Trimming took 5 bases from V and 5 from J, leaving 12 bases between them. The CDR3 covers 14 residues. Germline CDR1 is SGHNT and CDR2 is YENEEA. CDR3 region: CASSASSGTGELFF. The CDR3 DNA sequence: TGTGCCAGCAGCGCCTCCAGTGGGACCGGGGAGCTGTTTTTT.

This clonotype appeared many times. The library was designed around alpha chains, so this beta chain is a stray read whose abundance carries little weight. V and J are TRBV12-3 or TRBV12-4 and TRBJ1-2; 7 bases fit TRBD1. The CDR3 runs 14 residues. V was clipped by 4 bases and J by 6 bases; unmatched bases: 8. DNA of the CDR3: TGTGCCAGCAGTTCAAGACCGGGACAGAATGGCTACACCTTC. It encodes CASSSRPGQNGYTF.

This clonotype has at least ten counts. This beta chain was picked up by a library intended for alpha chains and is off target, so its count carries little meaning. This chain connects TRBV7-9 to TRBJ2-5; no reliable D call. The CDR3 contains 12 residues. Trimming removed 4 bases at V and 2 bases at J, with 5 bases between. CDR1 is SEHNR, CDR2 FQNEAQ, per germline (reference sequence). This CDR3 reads CASSSRQETQYF. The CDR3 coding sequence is TGTGCCAGCAGCTCACGACAAGAGACCCAGTACTTC.

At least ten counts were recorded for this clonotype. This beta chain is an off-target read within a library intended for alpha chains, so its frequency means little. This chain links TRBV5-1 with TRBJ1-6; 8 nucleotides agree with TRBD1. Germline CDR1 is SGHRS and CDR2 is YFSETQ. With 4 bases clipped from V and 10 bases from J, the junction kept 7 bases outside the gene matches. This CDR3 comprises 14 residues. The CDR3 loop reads CASSPGQGRSPLHF. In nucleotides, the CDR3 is TGCGCCAGCAGCCCCGGACAGGGCCGGTCACCCCTCCACTTT. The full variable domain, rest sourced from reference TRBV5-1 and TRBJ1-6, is KAGVTQTPRYLIKTRGQQVTLSCSPISGHRSVSWYQQTPGQGLQFLFEYFSETQRNKGNFPGRFSGRQFSNSRSEMNVSTLELGDSALYLCASSPGQGRSPLHFGNGTRLTVT.

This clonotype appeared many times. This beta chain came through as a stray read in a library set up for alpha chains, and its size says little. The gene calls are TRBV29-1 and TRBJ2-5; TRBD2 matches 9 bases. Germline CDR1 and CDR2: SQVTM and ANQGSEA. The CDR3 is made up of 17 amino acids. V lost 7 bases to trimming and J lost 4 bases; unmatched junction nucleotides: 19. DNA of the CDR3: TGCAGCGCCCCCCGTCCTAAGGGCGGGAGGGCCGGAGAGACCCAGTACTTC. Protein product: CSAPRPKGGRAGETQYF. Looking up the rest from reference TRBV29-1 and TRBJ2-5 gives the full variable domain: SAVISQKPSRDICQRGTSLTIQCQVDSQVTMMFWYRQQPGQSLTLIATANQGSEATYESGFVIDKFPISRPNLTFSTLTVSNMSPEDSSIYLCSAPRPKGGRAGETQYFGPGTRLLVL.

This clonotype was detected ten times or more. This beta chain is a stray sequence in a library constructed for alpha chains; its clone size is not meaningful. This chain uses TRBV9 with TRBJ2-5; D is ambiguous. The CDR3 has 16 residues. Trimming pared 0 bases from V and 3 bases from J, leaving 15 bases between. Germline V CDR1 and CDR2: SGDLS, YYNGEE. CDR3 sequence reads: CASSVGEEQYEETQYF. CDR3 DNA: TGTGCCAGCAGCGTAGGAGAGGAGCAGTATGAAGAGACCCAGTACTTC. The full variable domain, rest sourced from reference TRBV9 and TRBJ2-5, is DSGVTQTPKHLITATGQRVTLRCSPRSGDLSVYWYQQSLDQGLQFLIQYYNGEERAKGNILERFSAQQFPDLHSELNLSSLELGDSALYFCASSVGEEQYEETQYFGPGTRLLVL.

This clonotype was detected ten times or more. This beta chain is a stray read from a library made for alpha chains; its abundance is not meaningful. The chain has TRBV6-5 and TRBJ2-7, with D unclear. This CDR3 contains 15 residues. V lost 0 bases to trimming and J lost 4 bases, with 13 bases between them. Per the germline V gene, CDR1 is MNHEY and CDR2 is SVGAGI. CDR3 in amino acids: CASSYSYGTAYEQYF. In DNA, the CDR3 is TGTGCCAGCAGTTACTCATATGGTACAGCTTACGAGCAGTACTTC.

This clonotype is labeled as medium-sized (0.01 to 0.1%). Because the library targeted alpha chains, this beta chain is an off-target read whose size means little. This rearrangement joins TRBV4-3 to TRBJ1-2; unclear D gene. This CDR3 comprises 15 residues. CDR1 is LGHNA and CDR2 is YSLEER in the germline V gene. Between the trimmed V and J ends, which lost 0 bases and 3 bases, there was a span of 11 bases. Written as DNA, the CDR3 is TGCGCCAGCAGCCAAGATGGGATTTCTCACTATGGCTACACCTTC. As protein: CASSQDGISHYGYTF.

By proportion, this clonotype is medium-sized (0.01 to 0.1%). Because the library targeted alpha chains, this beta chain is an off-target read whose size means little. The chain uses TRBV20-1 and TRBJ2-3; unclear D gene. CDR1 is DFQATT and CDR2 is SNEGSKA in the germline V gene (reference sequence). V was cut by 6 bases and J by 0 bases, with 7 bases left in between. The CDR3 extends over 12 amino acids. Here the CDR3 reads CSASYSTDTQYF. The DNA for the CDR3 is TGCAGTGCCTCCTATAGCACAGATACGCAGTATTTT.

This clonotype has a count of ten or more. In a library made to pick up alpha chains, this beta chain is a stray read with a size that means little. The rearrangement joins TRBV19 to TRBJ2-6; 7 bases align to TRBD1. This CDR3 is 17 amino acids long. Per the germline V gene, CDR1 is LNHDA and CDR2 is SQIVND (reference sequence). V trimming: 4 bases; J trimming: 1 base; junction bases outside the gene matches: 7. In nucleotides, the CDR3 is TGTGCCAGTAGTAACCTCAGACAGGGTTCTGGGGCCAACGTCCTGACTTTC. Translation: CASSNLRQGSGANVLTF.

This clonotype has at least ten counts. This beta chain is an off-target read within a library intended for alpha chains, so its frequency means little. In DNA, the CDR3 is TGCAGCGTTGCGGCAAGAAAAGACACAGATACGCAGTATTTT. The encoded protein is CSVAARKDTDTQYF. J is TRBJ2-3 and V is TRBV29-1; D uncertain. CDR1 is SQVTM and CDR2 is ANQGSEA in the germline V gene. The CDR3 contains 14 residues. V dropped 4 bases and J dropped 2 bases, with 13 bases sitting between them.

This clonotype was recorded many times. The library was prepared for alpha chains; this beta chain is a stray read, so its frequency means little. Here the CDR3 reads CASSYTSGPNEQFF. CDR3 DNA sequence: TGTGCCAGCAGTTATACTAGCGGACCCAATGAGCAGTTCTTC. The chain links TRBV6-2 or TRBV6-3 to TRBJ2-1, with 8 nucleotides matching TRBD2. This CDR3 has 14 residues. J lost 6 bases, V lost 3 bases, and 4 bases had no gene match. Per the germline V gene, CDR1 is MNHEY and CDR2 is SVGEGT.

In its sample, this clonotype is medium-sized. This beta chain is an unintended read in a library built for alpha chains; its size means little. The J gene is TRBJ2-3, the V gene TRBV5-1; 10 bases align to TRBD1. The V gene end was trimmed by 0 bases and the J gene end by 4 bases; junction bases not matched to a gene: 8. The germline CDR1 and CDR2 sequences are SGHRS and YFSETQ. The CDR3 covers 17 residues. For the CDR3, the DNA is TGCGCCAGCAGCTTGGGGAGACAGGGGGCATGGGCAGATACGCAGTATTTT. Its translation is CASSLGRQGAWADTQYF. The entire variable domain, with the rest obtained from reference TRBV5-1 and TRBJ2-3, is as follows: KAGVTQTPRYLIKTRGQQVTLSCSPISGHRSVSWYQQTPGQGLQFLFEYFSETQRNKGNFPGRFSGRQFSNSRSEMNVSTLELGDSALYLCASSLGRQGAWADTQYFGPGTRLTVL.

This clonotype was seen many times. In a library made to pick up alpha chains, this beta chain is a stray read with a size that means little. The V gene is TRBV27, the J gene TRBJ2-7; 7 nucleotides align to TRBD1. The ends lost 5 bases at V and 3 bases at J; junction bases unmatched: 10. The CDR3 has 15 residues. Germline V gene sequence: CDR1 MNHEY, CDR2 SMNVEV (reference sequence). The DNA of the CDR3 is TGTGCCAGCAGTCCCGAAGTCAACAGGGGCTACGAGCAGTACTTC. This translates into CASSPEVNRGYEQYF.

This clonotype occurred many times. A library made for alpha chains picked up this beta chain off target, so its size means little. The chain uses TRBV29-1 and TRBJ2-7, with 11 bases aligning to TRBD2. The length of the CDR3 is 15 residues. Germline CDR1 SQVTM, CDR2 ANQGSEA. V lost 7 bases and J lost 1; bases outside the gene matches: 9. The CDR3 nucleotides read TGCAGCGCCGGAACCGGGACTAGCGGTTCCTACGAGCAGTACTTC. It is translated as CSAGTGTSGSYEQYF.

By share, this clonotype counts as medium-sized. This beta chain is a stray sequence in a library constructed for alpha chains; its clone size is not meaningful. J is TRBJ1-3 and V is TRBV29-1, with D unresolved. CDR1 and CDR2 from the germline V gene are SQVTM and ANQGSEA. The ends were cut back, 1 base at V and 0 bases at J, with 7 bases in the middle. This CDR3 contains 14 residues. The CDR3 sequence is CSVEVANSGNTIYF. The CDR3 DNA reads TGCAGCGTTGAAGTGGCCAACTCTGGAAACACCATATATTTT. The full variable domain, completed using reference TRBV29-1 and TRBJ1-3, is SAVISQKPSRDICQRGTSLTIQCQVDSQVTMMFWYRQQPGQSLTLIATANQGSEATYESGFVIDKFPISRPNLTFSTLTVSNMSPEDSSIYLCSVEVANSGNTIYFGEGSWLTVV.

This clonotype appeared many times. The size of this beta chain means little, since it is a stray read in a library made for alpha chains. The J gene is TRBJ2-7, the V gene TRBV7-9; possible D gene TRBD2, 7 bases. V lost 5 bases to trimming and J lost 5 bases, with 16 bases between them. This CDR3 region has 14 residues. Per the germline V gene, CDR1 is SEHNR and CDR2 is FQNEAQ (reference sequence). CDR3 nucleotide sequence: TGTGCCAGCAGCCGCAGCTCGGGGGGCGACGAGCAGTACTTC. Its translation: CASSRSSGGDEQYF.

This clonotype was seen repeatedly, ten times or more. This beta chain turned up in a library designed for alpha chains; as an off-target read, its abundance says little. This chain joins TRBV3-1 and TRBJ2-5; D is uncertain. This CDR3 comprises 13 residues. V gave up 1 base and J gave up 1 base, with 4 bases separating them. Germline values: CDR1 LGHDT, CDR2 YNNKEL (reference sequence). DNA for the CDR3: TGTGCCAGCAGCCAAGGACGCCAAGAGACCCAGTACTTC. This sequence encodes CASSQGRQETQYF.

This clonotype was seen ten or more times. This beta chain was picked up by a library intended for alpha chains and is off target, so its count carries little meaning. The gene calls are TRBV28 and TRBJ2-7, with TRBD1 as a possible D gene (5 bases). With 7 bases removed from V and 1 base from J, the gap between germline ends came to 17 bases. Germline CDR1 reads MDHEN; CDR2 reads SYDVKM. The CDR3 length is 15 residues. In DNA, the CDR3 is TGTGCCAGCACCTGGTGGGCAGGGCATTCCTACGAGCAGTACTTC. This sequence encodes CASTWWAGHSYEQYF.

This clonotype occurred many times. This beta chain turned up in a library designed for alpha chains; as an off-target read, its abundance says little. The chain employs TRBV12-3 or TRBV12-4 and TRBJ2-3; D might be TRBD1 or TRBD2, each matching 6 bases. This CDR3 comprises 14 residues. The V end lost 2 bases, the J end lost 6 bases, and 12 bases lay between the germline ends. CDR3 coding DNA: TGTGCCAGCAGTTTAAGGGGGGCTCGGGATACGCAGTATTTT. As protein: CASSLRGARDTQYF.

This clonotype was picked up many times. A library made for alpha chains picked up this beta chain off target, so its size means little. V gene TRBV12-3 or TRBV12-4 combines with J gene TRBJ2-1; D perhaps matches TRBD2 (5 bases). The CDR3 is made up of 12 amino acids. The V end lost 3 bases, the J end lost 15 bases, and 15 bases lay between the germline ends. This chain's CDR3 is CASSFERAVGFF. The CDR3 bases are TGTGCCAGCAGTTTCGAGAGGGCGGTAGGGTTCTTC.

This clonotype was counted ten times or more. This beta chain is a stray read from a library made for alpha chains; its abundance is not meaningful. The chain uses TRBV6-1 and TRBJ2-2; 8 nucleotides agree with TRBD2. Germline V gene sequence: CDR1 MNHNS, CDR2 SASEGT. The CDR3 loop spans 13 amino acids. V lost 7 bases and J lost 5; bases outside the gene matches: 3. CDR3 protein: CASTASGTGELFF. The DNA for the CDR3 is TGTGCCAGCACGGCTAGCGGGACCGGGGAGCTGTTTTTT.

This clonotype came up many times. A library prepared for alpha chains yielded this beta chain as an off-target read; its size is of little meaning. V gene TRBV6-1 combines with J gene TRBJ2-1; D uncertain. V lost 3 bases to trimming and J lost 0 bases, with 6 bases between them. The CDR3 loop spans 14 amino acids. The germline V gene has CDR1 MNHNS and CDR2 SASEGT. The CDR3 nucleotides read TGTGCCAGCAGTGAGGCGGTCTCCTACAATGAGCAGTTCTTC. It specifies CASSEAVSYNEQFF.